The 3 T cell receptor beta chains listed next were all sequenced from one sample in a study of beta chain features in type 1 diabetes. Study-level results: Shorter TCRB CDR3s, moderately but significantly so, marked every one of the four CD4+ subsets in Type 1 diabetes patients.

The antigens of these receptors remain unknown. The authors reverse transcribed all of the isolated RNA, so sequencing captured expressed TCRB transcripts. The protocol was immunoSEQ multiplex PCR, while the TCRdb copy is restricted to in-frame clones and leaves out a portion. The data contain some 640,000 clones, about 14% of them seen just once; the ten biggest clones take up just under 0.04%. The sample comprised naive CD4+ T cells from blood. These TCRs come from a young man with type 1 diabetes.

The V gene is TRBV10-3, the J gene TRBJ2-4; 9 nucleotides align to TRBD2. Germline values: CDR1 ENHRY, CDR2 SYGVKD. J was trimmed by 3 bases and V by 4 bases; bases with no gene match: 13. CDR3 length: 18 residues. As DNA, the CDR3 is TGTGCCATCAGTGTTACCCCTGCGGGAGGGCCCGACAAAAACATTCAGTACTTC. It yields the protein CAISVTPAGGPDKNIQYF.

The genes are TRBV30 and TRBJ2-3, with TRBD1 identical over 8 bases. Germline V CDR1 and CDR2: GTSNPN, SVGIG (reference sequence). The CDR3 has 14 amino acids. V dropped 4 bases and J dropped 3; count of bases not matched to a gene: 6. The CDR3 nucleotides read TGTGCCTGGACCTTTCGGACAGGGACAGATACGCAGTATTTT. It encodes CAWTFRTGTDTQYF.

The genes are TRBV30 and TRBJ1-5, with TRBD1 matching 7 bases. CDR1 is GTSNPN and CDR2 is SVGIG in the germline V gene (reference sequence). The trim removed 7 bases at V and 1 base at J, leaving 10 bases unmatched. This CDR3 has 15 residues. This CDR3 reads CASNRGRGSNQPQHF. The CDR3 region has the DNA TGTGCCTCGAATAGGGGGCGCGGGAGCAATCAGCCCCAGCATTTT.